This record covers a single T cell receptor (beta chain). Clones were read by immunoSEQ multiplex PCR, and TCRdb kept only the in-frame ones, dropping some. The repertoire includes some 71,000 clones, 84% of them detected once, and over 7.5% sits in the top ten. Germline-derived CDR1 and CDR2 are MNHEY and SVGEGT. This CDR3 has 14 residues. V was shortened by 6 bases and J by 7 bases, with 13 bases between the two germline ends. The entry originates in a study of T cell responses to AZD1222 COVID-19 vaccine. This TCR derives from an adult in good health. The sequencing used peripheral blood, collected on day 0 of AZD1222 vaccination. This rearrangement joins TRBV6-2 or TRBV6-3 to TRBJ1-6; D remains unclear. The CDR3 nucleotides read TGTGCCAGCAGCCGCCGGGCCGAAAATTCACCCCTCCACTTT. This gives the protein CASSRRAENSPLHF.